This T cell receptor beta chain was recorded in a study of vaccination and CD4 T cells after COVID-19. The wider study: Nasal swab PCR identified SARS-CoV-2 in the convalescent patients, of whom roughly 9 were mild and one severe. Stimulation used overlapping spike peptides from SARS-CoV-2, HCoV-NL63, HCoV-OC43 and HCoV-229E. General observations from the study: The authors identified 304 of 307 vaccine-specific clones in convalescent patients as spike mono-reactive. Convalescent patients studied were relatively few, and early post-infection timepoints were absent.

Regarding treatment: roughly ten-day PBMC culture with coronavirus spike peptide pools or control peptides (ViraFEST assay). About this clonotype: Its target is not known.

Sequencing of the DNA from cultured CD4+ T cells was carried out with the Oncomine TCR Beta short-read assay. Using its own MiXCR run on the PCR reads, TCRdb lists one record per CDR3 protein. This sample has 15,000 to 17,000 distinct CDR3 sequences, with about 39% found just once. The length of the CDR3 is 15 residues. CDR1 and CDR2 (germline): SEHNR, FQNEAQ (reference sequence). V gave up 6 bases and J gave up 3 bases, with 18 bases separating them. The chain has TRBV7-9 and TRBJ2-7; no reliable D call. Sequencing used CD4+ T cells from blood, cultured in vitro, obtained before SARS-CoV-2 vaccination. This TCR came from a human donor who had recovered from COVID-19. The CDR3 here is CASSLGAQPIYEQYF. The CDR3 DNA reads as TGTGCCAGCAGTCTAGGCGCACAGCCGATCTACGAGCAGTACTTC.